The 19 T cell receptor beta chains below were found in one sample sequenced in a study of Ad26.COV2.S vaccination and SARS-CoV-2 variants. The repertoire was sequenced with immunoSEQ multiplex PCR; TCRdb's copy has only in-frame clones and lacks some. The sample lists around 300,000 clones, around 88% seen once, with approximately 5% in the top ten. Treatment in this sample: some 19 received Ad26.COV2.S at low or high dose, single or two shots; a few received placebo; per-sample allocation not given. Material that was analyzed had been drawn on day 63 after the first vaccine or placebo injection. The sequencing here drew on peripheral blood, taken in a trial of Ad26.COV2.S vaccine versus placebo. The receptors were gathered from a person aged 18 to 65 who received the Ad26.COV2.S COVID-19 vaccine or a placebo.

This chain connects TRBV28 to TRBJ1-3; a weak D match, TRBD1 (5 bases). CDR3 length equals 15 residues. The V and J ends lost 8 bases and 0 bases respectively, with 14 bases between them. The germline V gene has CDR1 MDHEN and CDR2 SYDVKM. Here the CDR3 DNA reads TGTGCCAGCCGCAGGGATCCCACCTCTGGAAACACCATATATTTT. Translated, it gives CASRRDPTSGNTIYF.

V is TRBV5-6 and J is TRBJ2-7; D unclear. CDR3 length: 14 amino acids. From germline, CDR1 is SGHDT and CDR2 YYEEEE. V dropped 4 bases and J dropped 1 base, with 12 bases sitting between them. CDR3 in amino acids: CASSGFGRSYEQYF. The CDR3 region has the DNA TGTGCCAGCAGCGGGTTCGGACGGTCCTACGAGCAGTACTTC.

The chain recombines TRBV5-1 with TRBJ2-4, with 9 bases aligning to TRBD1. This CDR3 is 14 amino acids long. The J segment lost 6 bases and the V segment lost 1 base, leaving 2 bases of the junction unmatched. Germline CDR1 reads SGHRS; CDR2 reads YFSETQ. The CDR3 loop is CASSLPTGGNIQYF. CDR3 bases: TGCGCCAGCAGCTTGCCGACAGGGGGAAACATTCAGTACTTC. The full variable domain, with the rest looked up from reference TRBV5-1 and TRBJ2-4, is KAGVTQTPRYLIKTRGQQVTLSCSPISGHRSVSWYQQTPGQGLQFLFEYFSETQRNKGNFPGRFSGRQFSNSRSEMNVSTLELGDSALYLCASSLPTGGNIQYFGAGTRLSVL.

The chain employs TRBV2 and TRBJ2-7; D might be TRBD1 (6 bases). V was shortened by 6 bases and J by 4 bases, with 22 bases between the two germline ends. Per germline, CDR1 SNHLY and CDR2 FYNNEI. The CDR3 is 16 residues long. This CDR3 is CASRDPPPGAGYEQYF. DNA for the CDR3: TGTGCCAGCAGGGATCCCCCCCCAGGGGCCGGTTACGAGCAGTACTTC.

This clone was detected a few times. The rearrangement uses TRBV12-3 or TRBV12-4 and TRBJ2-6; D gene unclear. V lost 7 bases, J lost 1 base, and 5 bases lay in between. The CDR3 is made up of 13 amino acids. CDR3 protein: CASITSGANVLTF. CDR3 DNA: TGTGCCAGCATCACATCTGGGGCCAACGTCCTGACTTTC.

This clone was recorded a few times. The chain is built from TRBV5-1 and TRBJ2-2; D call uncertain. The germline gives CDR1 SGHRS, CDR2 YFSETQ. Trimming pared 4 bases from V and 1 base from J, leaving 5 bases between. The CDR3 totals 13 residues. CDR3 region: CASSHLNTGELFF. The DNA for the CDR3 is TGCGCCAGCAGCCACCTGAACACCGGGGAGCTGTTTTTT.

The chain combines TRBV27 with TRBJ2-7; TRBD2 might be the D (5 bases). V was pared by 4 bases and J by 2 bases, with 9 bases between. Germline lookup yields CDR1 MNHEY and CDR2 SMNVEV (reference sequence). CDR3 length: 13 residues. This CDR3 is CASSYGLTYEQYF. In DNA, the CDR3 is TGTGCCAGCAGTTATGGACTTACCTACGAGCAGTACTTC.

The CDR3 sequence: CASSLVAGSDQPQHF. Here the CDR3 DNA reads TGCGCCAGCAGCTTGGTCGCAGGGTCGGATCAGCCCCAGCATTTT. V is TRBV5-1 and J is TRBJ1-5; D is possibly TRBD1 (5 bases). The germline V and J ends were trimmed by 0 bases and 5 bases, with 12 bases remaining between them. CDR1 and CDR2 (germline): SGHRS, YFSETQ. The CDR3 runs to 15 residues.

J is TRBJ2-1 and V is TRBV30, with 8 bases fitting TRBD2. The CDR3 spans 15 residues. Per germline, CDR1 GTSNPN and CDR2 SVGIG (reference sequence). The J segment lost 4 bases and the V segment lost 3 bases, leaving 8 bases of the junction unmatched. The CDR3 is CAWSFGTSRYNEQFF. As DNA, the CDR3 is TGTGCCTGGAGCTTCGGGACTAGTCGGTACAATGAGCAGTTCTTC.

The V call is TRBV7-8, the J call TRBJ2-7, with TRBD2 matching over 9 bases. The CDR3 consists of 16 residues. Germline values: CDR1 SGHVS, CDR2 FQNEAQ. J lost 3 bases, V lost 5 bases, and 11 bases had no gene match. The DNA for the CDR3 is TGTGCCAGCAGCCCATCGAGACTAGCGGACCGCTACGAGCAGTACTTC. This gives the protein CASSPSRLADRYEQYF.

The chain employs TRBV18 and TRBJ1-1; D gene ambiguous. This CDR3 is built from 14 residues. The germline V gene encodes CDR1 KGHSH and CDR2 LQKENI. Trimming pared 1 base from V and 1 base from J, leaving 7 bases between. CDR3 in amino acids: CASSPQGPNTEAFF. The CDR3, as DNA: TGTGCCAGCTCACCACAGGGCCCGAACACTGAAGCTTTCTTT.

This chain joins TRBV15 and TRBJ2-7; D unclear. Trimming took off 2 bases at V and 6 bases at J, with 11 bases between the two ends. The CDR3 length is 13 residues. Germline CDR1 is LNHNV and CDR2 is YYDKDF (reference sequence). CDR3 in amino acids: CATSRSLQFEQYF. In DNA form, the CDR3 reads TGTGCCACCAGCAGAAGTCTCCAGTTCGAGCAGTACTTC. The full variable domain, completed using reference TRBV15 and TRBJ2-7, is DAMVIQNPRYQVTQFGKPVTLSCSQTLNHNVMYWYQQKSSQAPKLLFHYYDKDFNNEADTPDNFQSRRPNTSFCFLDIRSPGLGDTAMYLCATSRSLQFEQYFGPGTRLTVT.

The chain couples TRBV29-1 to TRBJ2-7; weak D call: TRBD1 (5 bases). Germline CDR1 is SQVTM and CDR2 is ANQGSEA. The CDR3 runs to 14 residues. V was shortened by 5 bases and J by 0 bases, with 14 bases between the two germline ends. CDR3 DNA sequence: TGCAGCGTTACGGAACAGGAGAGCTCCTACGAGCAGTACTTC. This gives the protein CSVTEQESSYEQYF.

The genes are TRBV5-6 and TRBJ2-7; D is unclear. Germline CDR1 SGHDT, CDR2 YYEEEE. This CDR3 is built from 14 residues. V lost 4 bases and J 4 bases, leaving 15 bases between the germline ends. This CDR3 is CASSHSVFGYEQYF. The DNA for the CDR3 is TGTGCCAGCAGCCACTCAGTTTTCGGGTACGAGCAGTACTTC.

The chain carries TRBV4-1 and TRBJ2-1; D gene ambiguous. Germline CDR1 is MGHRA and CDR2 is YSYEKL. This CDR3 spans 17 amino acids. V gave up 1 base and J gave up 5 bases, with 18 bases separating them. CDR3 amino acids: CASSQVPRAGRDNEQFF. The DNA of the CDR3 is TGCGCCAGCAGCCAAGTCCCCCGGGCTGGTAGAGACAATGAGCAGTTCTTC.

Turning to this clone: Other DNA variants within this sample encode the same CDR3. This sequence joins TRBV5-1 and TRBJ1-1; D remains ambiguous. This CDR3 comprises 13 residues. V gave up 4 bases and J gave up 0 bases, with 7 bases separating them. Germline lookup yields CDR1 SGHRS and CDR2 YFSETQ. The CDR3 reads CASSLGVNTEAFF. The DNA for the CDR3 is TGCGCCAGCAGCCTCGGCGTGAACACTGAAGCTTTCTTT.

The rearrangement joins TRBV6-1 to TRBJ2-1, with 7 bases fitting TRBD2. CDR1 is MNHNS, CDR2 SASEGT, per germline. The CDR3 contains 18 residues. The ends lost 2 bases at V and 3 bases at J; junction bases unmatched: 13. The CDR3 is CASSEWGLAGDFYNEQFF. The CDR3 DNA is TGTGCCAGCAGTGAATGGGGCCTGGCGGGGGATTTCTACAATGAGCAGTTCTTC.

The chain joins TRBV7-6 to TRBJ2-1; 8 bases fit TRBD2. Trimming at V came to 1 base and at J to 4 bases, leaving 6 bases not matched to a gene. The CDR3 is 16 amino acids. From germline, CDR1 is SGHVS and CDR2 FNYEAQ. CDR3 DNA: TGTGCCAGCAGCTTAGAAGCCGGGAGGGTGTACAATGAGCAGTTCTTC. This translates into CASSLEAGRVYNEQFF.

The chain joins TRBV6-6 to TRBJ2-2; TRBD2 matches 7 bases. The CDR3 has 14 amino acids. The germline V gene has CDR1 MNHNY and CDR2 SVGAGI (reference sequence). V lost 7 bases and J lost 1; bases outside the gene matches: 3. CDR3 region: CASISGLNTGELFF. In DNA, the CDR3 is TGTGCCAGCATTAGCGGGTTGAACACCGGGGAGCTGTTTTTT.